This entry describes one T cell receptor (beta chain). What it binds is unknown. Trimming took 6 bases from V and 4 from J, leaving 10 bases between them. The CDR3 length is 13 residues. Germline loops: CDR1 SNHLY, CDR2 FYNNEI. The sample belongs to a study of OX40 agonist ivuxolimab in advanced cancers. Findings of the study overall: Relative to CD4+, CD8+ T cells held more expanded clones on average. Partial responders dosed at 0.1-3.0 mg/kg displayed clonal expansion ranking among the lowest.

The protocol was immunoSEQ multiplex PCR, while the TCRdb copy is restricted to in-frame clones and leaves out a portion. The sample holds approximately 58,000 clones, roughly three quarters seen once. The clonotype was recovered from an adult with an advanced solid tumor such as melanoma, head and neck, liver or kidney cancer. The input for sequencing was CD4+ or CD8+ T cells sorted from blood, taken in a trial of the OX40 agonist ivuxolimab. This rearrangement joins TRBV2 to TRBJ1-3; D unclear. CDR3 nucleotides: TGTGCCAGCAGGACTACGGGGGGAAACACCATATATTTT. Its protein product is CASRTTGGNTIYF.